This is a list of T cell receptor beta chains from one sample in a study of post-analysis software for immune sequencing data. TCRdb reanalysed the PCR reads using MiXCR and keeps one entry per CDR3 protein. The profile shows about 200,000 distinct CDR3 sequences, 29% of them singletons. Input material: blood. Receptors originate from a girl between 2 and 17 years old with multiple sclerosis. Both conserved end residues are part of each CDR3.

v_call: TRBV28; j_call: TRBJ1-3; cdr3_aa: CASSPPHRADTIYF
v_call: TRBV5-6; j_call: TRBJ1-1; cdr3_aa: CASSLVLNTEAFF
v_call: TRBV4-2; j_call: TRBJ2-1; cdr3_aa: CASSQDRASGGRSEQFF
v_call: TRBV29-1; j_call: TRBJ2-3; cdr3_aa: CSVESPFSAVGTQYF
v_call: TRBV4-1; j_call: TRBJ1-6; cdr3_aa: CASSRIGSRQGNSPLHF
v_call: TRBV2; j_call: TRBJ2-1; cdr3_aa: CASTRRGRSSYNEQFF
v_call: TRBV29-1; j_call: TRBJ2-1; cdr3_aa: CSFRQDSYNEQFF
v_call: TRBV5-1; j_call: TRBJ2-7; cdr3_aa: CASSLGTVHSYEQYF
v_call: TRBV3-1; j_call: TRBJ1-2; cdr3_aa: CASRGGTIGYTF
v_call: TRBV4-2; j_call: TRBJ2-2; cdr3_aa: CASSPGQHTGELFF
v_call: TRBV7-9; j_call: TRBJ2-3; cdr3_aa: CASRNKELTQYF
v_call: TRBV15; j_call: TRBJ1-4; cdr3_aa: CATSKERQGLLEKLFF
v_call: TRBV12-3/TRBV12-4; j_call: TRBJ1-2; cdr3_aa: CASSPSGVNYGYTF
v_call: TRBV2; j_call: TRBJ2-1; cdr3_aa: CASRVRTTSCNEQFF
v_call: TRBV11-2; j_call: TRBJ2-7; cdr3_aa: CASSLDAYKDEQYF
v_call: TRBV5-6; j_call: TRBJ2-1; cdr3_aa: CASSNSGGGSYNEQFF
v_call: TRBV29-1; j_call: TRBJ2-7; cdr3_aa: CSVKTGSGYEQYF
v_call: TRBV10-3; j_call: TRBJ1-1; cdr3_aa: CAIGLQGGTEAFF
v_call: TRBV27; j_call: TRBJ1-5; cdr3_aa: CASSLSVGGVNQPQHF
v_call: TRBV7-6; j_call: TRBJ2-1; cdr3_aa: CASSLVAGNEQFF
v_call: TRBV6-2/TRBV6-3; j_call: NA; cdr3_aa: CASSYSYGDPHEQYF
v_call: TRBV28; j_call: TRBJ2-7; cdr3_aa: CASSPPSGRRTYEQYF
v_call: TRBV7-3; j_call: TRBJ2-2; cdr3_aa: CASSWTGPPGGLFF
v_call: TRBV14; j_call: TRBJ2-1; cdr3_aa: CASSQDSILTHNEQFF
v_call: TRBV3-1; j_call: TRBJ2-1; cdr3_aa: CASSQVTRPRPEGNEQFF
v_call: TRBV20-1; j_call: NA; cdr3_aa: CSARPRPETQYF
v_call: TRBV7-6; j_call: TRBJ1-6; cdr3_aa: CASSNSSPRGRWNSPLHF
v_call: TRBV7-9; j_call: TRBJ1-2; cdr3_aa: CASSSNSIGTGEHGYTF
v_call: TRBV15; j_call: TRBJ1-2; cdr3_aa: CATSRGPAGYTF
v_call: TRBV7-9; j_call: TRBJ2-3; cdr3_aa: CASSLGPGLAGGPDTQYF
v_call: TRBV28; j_call: TRBJ2-3; cdr3_aa: CASSFAGGTDTQYF
v_call: TRBV12-3/TRBV12-4; j_call: TRBJ1-5; cdr3_aa: CASAGEGFDNQPQHF
v_call: TRBV29-1; j_call: TRBJ2-5; cdr3_aa: CSGVGQLGETQYF
v_call: TRBV6-5; j_call: TRBJ2-1; cdr3_aa: CASSYSLPPGVYNEQFF
v_call: TRBV5-1; j_call: TRBJ2-4; cdr3_aa: CASQGTIIWAKNIRYF
v_call: TRBV27; j_call: TRBJ1-2; cdr3_aa: CASSSSGEIYGYTF
v_call: TRBV5-1; j_call: TRBJ2-3; cdr3_aa: CASRLGWTDTQYF
v_call: TRBV5-1; j_call: TRBJ1-2; cdr3_aa: CASSGTGSGNYGYTF
v_call: TRBV5-6; j_call: TRBJ2-3; cdr3_aa: CASSLMGGSTDTQYF
v_call: TRBV7-2; j_call: TRBJ2-5; cdr3_aa: CASSLVGGAETQYF
v_call: TRBV5-1; j_call: TRBJ1-3; cdr3_aa: CASSPIPGSGNAIYF